Listed below are T cell receptor beta chains from one sample, sequenced in a study of shared clonotypes between healthy human individuals. Measured with immunoSEQ multiplex PCR; TCRdb has only the in-frame clones, and not every one. The data show hundreds of thousands of clones, with about two thirds seen just once and less than 2% held by the top ten. The material sequenced was memory CD4+ T cells sorted from blood. The receptors derive from a woman aged 30 to 39 in good health. Both conserved end residues are part of each CDR3. D genes are given only for firm matches. Clone size is not always given. Where it is, it says once, few, many or a class for expanded clones.

. | TRBJ2-7 | TRBV6-1 | . | TGTGCCAGCAGCCCCACCGAGGGGTACTACGAGCAGTACTTC | CASSPTEGYYEQYF
TRBD2 | TRBJ2-1 | TRBV6-5 | . | TGTGCCAGCACTACGGGAGGTCCCTACAATGAGCAGTTCTTC | CASTTGGPYNEQFF
TRBD2 | TRBJ2-5 | TRBV7-9 | few | TGTGCCAGCAGCTTTCCTAGCGGGGAGACCCAGTACTTC | CASSFPSGETQYF
. | TRBJ2-1 | TRBV27 | once | TGTGCCAGCAGTCCGCGGGTAGGGACGCATGAGCAGTTCTTC | CASSPRVGTHEQFF
. | TRBJ1-4 | TRBV6-4 | . | TGTGCCAGCAGTGACCACCCGAGGACACCTGATCGTGAAAAACTGTTTTTT | CASSDHPRTPDREKLFF
TRBD1 | TRBJ1-2 | TRBV20-1 | . | TGCAGTGCTCGACAGGGGGCTGGCTACACCTTC | CSARQGAGYTF
TRBD2 | TRBJ2-3 | TRBV29-1 | few | TGCAGCGTTAAATTATTCGGGAGGAGCACAGATACGCAGTATTTT | CSVKLFGRSTDTQYF
. | TRBJ2-1 | TRBV7-2 | . | TGTGCCAGCAGCTCCAACCGGAATGAGCAGTTCTTC | CASSSNRNEQFF
TRBD2 | TRBJ2-6 | TRBV4-1 | . | TGCGCCAGCAGCCAAGTTGCGGGAGGGGCTGGGGCCAACGTCCTGACTTTC | CASSQVAGGAGANVLTF
TRBD2 | TRBJ2-7 | TRBV25-1 | . | TGTGCCAGCAGTGAATACGGGACTAGCGGGAGGGTCGAGCAGTACTTC | CASSEYGTSGRVEQYF
. | TRBJ2-2 | TRBV7-2 | many | TGTGCCAGCAGCTTAACTATGGCGCAGCTTAACACCGGGGAGCTGTTTTTT | CASSLTMAQLNTGELFF
TRBD1 | TRBJ1-1 | TRBV5-1 | . | TGCGCCAGCAGCTTGGCGGGGACAGGGAACCTACGGAACACTGAAGCTTTCTTT | CASSLAGTGNLRNTEAFF
TRBD1 | TRBJ1-5 | TRBV18 | few | TGTGCCAGCTCAGACAGGGAGGAGTCGCCCCAGCATTTT | CASSDREESPQHF
. | TRBJ1-4 | TRBV9 | . | TGTGCCAGCAGCGTAGGGCCGGGTTCTAATGAAAAACTGTTTTTT | CASSVGPGSNEKLFF
TRBD1 | TRBJ1-5 | TRBV5-1 | . | TGCGCCAGCAGCCCAGGGACAGGGAATCAGCCCCAGCATTTT | CASSPGTGNQPQHF
. | TRBJ2-3 | TRBV28 | . | TGTGCCAGCGGGGAAGACAGTCAACACCTAACAGATACGCAGTATTTT | CASGEDSQHLTDTQYF
. | TRBJ1-1 | TRBV29-1 | . | TGCAGCGTTGAACTTCGCAGGCAAAGATCTGAAGCTTTCTTT | CSVELRRQRSEAFF
. | TRBJ1-1 | TRBV21-1 | . | TGTGCCAGCAGCATTCAACGGGAGGGGAGGGACACTGAAGCTTTCTTT | CASSIQREGRDTEAFF
TRBD1 | TRBJ1-5 | TRBV10-2 | . | TGCGCCAGCAGGAAGACAGGGACTTGGGGTCAGCCCCAGCATTTT | CASRKTGTWGQPQHF
. | TRBJ2-2 | TRBV19 | . | TGTGCCAGTAGGGGGACTGCTACCGGGGAGCTGTTTTTT | CASRGTATGELFF
TRBD2 | TRBJ2-3 | TRBV11-2 | . | TGTGCCAGCAGCTTCGGCGGGAGTGGTAATACGCAGTATTTT | CASSFGGSGNTQYF